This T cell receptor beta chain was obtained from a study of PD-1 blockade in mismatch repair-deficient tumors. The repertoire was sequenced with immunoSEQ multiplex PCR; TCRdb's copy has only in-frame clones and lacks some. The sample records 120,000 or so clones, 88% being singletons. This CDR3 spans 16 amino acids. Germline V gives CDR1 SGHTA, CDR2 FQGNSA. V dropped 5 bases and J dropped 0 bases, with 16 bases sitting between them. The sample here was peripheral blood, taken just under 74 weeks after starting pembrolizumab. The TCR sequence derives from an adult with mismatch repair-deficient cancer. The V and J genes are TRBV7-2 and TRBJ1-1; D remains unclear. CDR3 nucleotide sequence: TGTGCCAGCAGCGCCACCTTAAGGCAGTTGAACACTGAAGCTTTCTTT. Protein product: CASSATLRQLNTEAFF.